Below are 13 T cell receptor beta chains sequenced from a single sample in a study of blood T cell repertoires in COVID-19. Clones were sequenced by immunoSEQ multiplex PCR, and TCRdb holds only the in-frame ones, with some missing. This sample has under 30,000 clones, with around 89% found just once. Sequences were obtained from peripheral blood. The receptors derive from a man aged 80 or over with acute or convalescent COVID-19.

CDR3 nucleotides: TGTGCCAGTAGTATGCGAAGGGGGCGGGACACTGAAGCTTTCTTT. The encoded protein is CASSMRRGRDTEAFF. The J gene is TRBJ1-1, the V gene TRBV19; TRBD1 agrees at 7 bases. The CDR3 is made up of 15 amino acids. The ends lost 3 bases at V and 3 bases at J; junction bases unmatched: 7. Per germline, CDR1 LNHDA and CDR2 SQIVND (reference sequence).

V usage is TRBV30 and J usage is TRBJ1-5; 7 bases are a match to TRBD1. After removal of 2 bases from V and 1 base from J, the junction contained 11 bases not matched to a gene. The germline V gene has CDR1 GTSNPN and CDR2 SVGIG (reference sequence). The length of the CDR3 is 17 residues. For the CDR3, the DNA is TGTGCCTGGAGTTTTGGCTTCACAGGGGAGAGCAATCAGCCCCAGCATTTT. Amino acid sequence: CAWSFGFTGESNQPQHF.

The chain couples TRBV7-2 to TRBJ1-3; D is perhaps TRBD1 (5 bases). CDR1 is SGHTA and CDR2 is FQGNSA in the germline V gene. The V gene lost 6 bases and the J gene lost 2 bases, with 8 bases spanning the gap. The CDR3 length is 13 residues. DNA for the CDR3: TGTGCCAGCAGTCAACAGGCTGGAAACACCATATATTTT. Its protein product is CASSQQAGNTIYF.

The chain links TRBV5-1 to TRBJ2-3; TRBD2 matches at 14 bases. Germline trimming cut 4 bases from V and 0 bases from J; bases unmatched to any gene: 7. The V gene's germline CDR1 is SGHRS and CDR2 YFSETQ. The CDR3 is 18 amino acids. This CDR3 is CASSLGLAGAFSTDTQYF. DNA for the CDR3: TGCGCCAGCAGCCTGGGACTAGCGGGGGCCTTTAGCACAGATACGCAGTATTTT. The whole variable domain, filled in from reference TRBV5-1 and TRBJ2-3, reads KAGVTQTPRYLIKTRGQQVTLSCSPISGHRSVSWYQQTPGQGLQFLFEYFSETQRNKGNFPGRFSGRQFSNSRSEMNVSTLELGDSALYLCASSLGLAGAFSTDTQYFGPGTRLTVL.

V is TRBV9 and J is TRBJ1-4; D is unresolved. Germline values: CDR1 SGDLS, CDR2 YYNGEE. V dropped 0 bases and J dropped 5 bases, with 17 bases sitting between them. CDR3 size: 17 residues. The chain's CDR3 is CASSVGVGRGSNEKLFF. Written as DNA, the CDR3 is TGTGCCAGCAGCGTAGGGGTGGGAAGAGGGTCAAATGAAAAACTGTTTTTT.

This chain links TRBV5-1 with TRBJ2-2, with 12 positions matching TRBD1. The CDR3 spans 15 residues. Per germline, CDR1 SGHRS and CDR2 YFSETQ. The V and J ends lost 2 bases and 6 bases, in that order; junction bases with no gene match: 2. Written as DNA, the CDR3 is TGCGCCAGCAGCTTAGGGACAGGGGGCTCCGGGGAGCTGTTTTTT. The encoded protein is CASSLGTGGSGELFF. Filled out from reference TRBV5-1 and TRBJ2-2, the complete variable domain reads KAGVTQTPRYLIKTRGQQVTLSCSPISGHRSVSWYQQTPGQGLQFLFEYFSETQRNKGNFPGRFSGRQFSNSRSEMNVSTLELGDSALYLCASSLGTGGSGELFFGEGSRLTVL.

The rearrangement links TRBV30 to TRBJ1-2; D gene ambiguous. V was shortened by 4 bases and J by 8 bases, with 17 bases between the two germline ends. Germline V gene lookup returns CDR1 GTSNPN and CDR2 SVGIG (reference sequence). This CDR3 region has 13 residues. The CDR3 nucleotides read TGTGCCTGGAATCGGTTCGCGCGGGAAGGCTACACCTTC. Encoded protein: CAWNRFAREGYTF.

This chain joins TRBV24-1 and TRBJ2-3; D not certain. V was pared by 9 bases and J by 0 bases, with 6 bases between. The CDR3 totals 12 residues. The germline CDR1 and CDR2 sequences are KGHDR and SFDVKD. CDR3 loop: CATSTSTDTQYF. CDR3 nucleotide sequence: TGTGCCACCTCAACTAGCACAGATACGCAGTATTTT.

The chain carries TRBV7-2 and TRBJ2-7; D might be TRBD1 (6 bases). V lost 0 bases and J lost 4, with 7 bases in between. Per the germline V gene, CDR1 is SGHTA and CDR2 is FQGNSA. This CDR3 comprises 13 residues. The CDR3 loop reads CASSLAQGYEQYF. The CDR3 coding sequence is TGTGCCAGCAGCTTAGCACAGGGATACGAGCAGTACTTC. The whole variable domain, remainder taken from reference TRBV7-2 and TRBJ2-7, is GAGVSQSPSNKVTEKGKDVELRCDPISGHTALYWYRQSLGQGLEFLIYFQGNSAPDKSGLPSDRFSAERTGGSVSTLTIQRTQQEDSAVYLCASSLAQGYEQYFGPGTRLTVT.

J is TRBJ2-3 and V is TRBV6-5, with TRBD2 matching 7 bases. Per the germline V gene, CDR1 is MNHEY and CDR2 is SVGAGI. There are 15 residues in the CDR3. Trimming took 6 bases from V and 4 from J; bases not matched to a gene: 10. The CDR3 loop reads CASRPAGFGPDTQYF. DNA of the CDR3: TGTGCCAGCAGACCAGCGGGGTTCGGGCCAGATACGCAGTATTTT.

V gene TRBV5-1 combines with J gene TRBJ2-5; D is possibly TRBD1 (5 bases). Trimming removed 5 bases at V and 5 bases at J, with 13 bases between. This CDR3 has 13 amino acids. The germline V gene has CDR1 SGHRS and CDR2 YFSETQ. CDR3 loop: CASRETVHETQYF. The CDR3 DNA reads TGCGCCAGCAGAGAGACAGTCCACGAGACCCAGTACTTC.

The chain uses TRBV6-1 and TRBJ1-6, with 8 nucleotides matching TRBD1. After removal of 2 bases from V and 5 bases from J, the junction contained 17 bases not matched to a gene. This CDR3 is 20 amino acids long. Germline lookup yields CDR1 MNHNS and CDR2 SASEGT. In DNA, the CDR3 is TGTGCCAGCAGTGAAAAACCCGGGACAGGACACCGGGCCGATAATTCACCCCTCCACTTT. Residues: CASSEKPGTGHRADNSPLHF.

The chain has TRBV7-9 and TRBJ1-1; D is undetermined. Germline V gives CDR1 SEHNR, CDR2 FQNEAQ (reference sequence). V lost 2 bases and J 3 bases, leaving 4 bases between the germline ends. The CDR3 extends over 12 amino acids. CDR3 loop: CASSLTDTEAFF. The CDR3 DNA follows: TGTGCCAGCAGCTTAACGGACACTGAAGCTTTCTTT.